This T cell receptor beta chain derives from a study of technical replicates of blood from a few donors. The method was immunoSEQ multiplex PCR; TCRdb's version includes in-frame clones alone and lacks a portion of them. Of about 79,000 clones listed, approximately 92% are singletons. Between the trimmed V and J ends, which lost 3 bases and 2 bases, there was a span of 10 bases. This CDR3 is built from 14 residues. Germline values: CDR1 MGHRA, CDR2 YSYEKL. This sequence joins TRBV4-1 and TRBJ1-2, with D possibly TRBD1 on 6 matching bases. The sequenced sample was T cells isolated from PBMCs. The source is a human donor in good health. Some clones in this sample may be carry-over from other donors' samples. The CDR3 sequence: CASSQDQGNYGYTF. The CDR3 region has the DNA TGCGCCAGCAGCCAGGATCAGGGGAACTATGGCTACACCTTC.